The rows below give T cell receptor beta chains drawn from one sample of a study of T cell repertoires in cytomegalovirus infection. Via MiXCR, TCRdb re-called the reads, giving one row per CDR3 protein. Among about 460,000 distinct CDR3 sequences listed, approximately 10% were seen once. Sequencing was performed on PBMCs. The origin of the receptors is a human donor in good health (CMV status not recorded). Some clones in this sample may be carry-over from other donors' samples. Each CDR3 is given with its conserved first and last residue.

>TRBV7-2|TRBJ2-1
CASSLEAVTYNEQFF
>TRBV11-2|TRBJ2-5
CASRGAETQYF
>TRBV20-1|TRBJ2-1
CSAMVFAGGSYNEQFF
>TRBV5-4|TRBJ1-2
CASSLVPGNNYGYTF
>TRBV12-3/TRBV12-4|TRBJ2-1
CASRPEGVGGEFF
>TRBV2|TRBJ2-5
CASLREIVETQYF
>TRBV7-2|TRBJ2-1
CASSPWASGTSGYNEQFF
>TRBV14|TRBJ1-1
CASSPGHLEAFF
>TRBV15|TRBJ2-3
CATSGTRTADTQYF
>TRBV4-1|TRBJ1-5
CASSQRLGNQPQHF
>TRBV7-9|TRBJ2-2
CASSLNRDTGELFF
>TRBV5-4|TRBJ2-2
CASSSTSGVATGELFF
>TRBV4-1|TRBJ2-2
CASSLRENTGELFF
>TRBV4-1|TRBJ1-2
CASSQEKTGGRFGYTF
>TRBV19|TRBJ2-1
CASSIHKGAESYNEQFF
>TRBV5-6|TRBJ1-2
CASSLWSPNGYTF
>TRBV20-1|TRBJ2-5
CSARDLLGSGGRSQETQYF
>TRBV28|TRBJ2-1
CASTLLAGGPSSYNEQFF
>TRBV15|TRBJ2-3
CATSITGFTDTQYF
>TRBV29-1|TRBJ2-2
CSVGNPNTGELFF
>TRBV7-2|TRBJ1-2
CASSGSESLGGGYTF
>TRBV7-7|TRBJ2-3
CASSPGQIHTDTQYF
>TRBV7-9|TRBJ2-7
CASSLSQGEKASYEQYF
>TRBV4-1|TRBJ1-2
CASSQVPDRPYGYTF
>TRBV19|TRBJ2-2
CASSMVGLNTGELFF
>TRBV7-9|TRBJ2-5
CASSFGGSVEETQYF
>TRBV20-1|TRBJ2-1
CSAREPGLAGGEQFF
>TRBV18|TRBJ2-7
CASSPAQGSLYEQYF
>TRBV19|TRBJ1-5
CASRGTSTWGQPQHF
>TRBV6-2/TRBV6-3|TRBJ1-1
CASRIRRTNTEAFF
>TRBV7-9|TRBJ1-2
CASSLAGAQGYTF
>TRBV27|TRBJ2-6
CASSLSATGANVLTF
>TRBV27|TRBJ1-6
CASKLGQDTNSPLHF